Presented here are 5 T cell receptor beta chains from one specimen sequenced in a study of CD8 T cells in ankylosing spondylitis. Their target antigens are unknown. Study observations and caveats: Several highly homologous variants made up a TCR beta motif that seemed to typify ankylosing spondylitis blood.

Via MiXCR, TCRdb re-called the 5' RACE reads, giving one row per CDR3 protein. The data hold 670,000 or so distinct CDR3 sequences, with 15% to 20% observed a single time. Material: blood, either unsorted or a sorted T cell fraction (not recorded which). Every receptor here comes from a male donor with ankylosing spondylitis.

V gene TRBV12-3 or TRBV12-4 combines with J gene TRBJ1-3; D is unresolved. With 4 bases removed from V and 6 bases from J, the gap between germline ends came to 7 bases. CDR3 size: 12 residues. The CDR3 region has the DNA TGTGCCAGCAGTTCGGGCATAAACACCATATATTTT. As protein: CASSSGINTIYF.

This clonotype was seen many times. The V and J genes are TRBV5-1 and TRBJ2-1, with 11 bases aligning to TRBD2. V lost 3 bases, J lost 8 bases, and 7 bases stayed unmatched. This CDR3 contains 15 residues. Germline CDR1 SGHRS, CDR2 YFSETQ. In DNA form, the CDR3 reads TGCGCCAGCAGCTGGGTACTAGCGGGAGTTGATGAGCAGTTCTTC. Its protein is CASSWVLAGVDEQFF.

The J gene is TRBJ1-2, the V gene TRBV10-3; unclear D gene. Germline V gene lookup returns CDR1 ENHRY and CDR2 SYGVKD. V lost 6 bases to trimming and J lost 1 base, with 9 bases between them. The CDR3 length is 13 residues. The CDR3 is CAIRAGNNYGYTF. CDR3 bases: TGTGCCATCAGGGCCGGGAATAACTATGGCTACACCTTC.

In nucleotides, the CDR3 is TGCGCCAGCAGCCCGGGGGTGGTTGGCTATGGCTACACCTTC. This translates into CASSPGVVGYGYTF. This sequence joins TRBV5-1 and TRBJ1-2, with a tentative D call TRBD1 (5 bases). Deletions cut 4 bases from V and 4 bases from J, with 14 bases between. This CDR3 is 14 amino acids long. CDR1 is SGHRS, CDR2 YFSETQ, per germline.

This clonotype appeared a few times. The chain employs TRBV7-2 and TRBJ1-6, with D uncertain. V was trimmed by 3 bases and J by 7 bases, leaving 7 bases between them. Germline V gives CDR1 SGHTA, CDR2 FQGNSA. CDR3 length equals 13 residues. CDR3 sequence (DNA): TGTGCCAGCAGCTTGGGTCACAATTCACCCCTCCACTTT. Translating gives CASSLGHNSPLHF.